This TCR beta chain appears in the sequencing data of a study of T-cell reconstitution after alpha-beta-depleted transplantation in children listed by TCRdb under 2016. Some background on the complete study: T-cell immune reconstitution after TCRalphabeta/CD19-depleted allogeneic hematopoietic cell transplantation in children was quantitatively tracked in the study by means of TCR repertoire profiling.

Study-wide conclusions, independent of this receptor: The high TCRbeta diversity at day 60 in some patients was ascribed to recipient T cells and intrathymic progenitors that had survived conditioning. Apparently early alphabetaT-cell count recovery about two months after transplant reportedly relied on only several hundred rapidly expanded clones derived from non-depleted graft cells. Over the following months the frequencies of hyperexpanded clones went down, and after one year T-cell counts and TCRbeta diversity were mostly credited to newly produced T cells.

Sample treatment or condition, as interpreted from the label and publication: allogeneic hematopoietic cell transplantation with graft depleted of TCRalphabeta T cells and CD19 B cells. The children who served as transplant recipients had been given grafts of TCRalphabeta/CD19-depleted allogeneic hematopoietic cells. Concerning this clonotype: Its binding antigen is unknown. This CDR3 fails to terminate in the conserved phenylalanine or tryptophan, so it likely reflects a read error.

The receptor library was made with PCR. This sample was sequenced with an Illumina HiSeq 2500. To normalize quantification of the TCRbeta repertoire, the TCR libraries were built with molecular barcoding that relied on unique molecular identifiers. TCRdb reran the public reads through fastp at Q25 and MiXCR, keeping productive beta chains. When rows share a CDR3 protein, they turn into one entry using the most common DNA and genes. This sample comprises a few hundred thousand distinct CDR3 sequences, about 7% of them detected only once. The ten largest clones add up to about 5.9% of the sample. The CDR3 is 14 amino acids long, termini counted. The retained sequence is limited to the CDR3, 42 bases, with the frame set at the first base. Trimming removed 3 bases from V and 6 bases from J, leaving 12 bases between the germline ends. Looking up the germline V gene (reference sequence) yields CDR1 SGHKS and CDR2 YYEKEE.

Sequenced here: PBMCs, sampled before TCRalphabeta/CD19-depleted stem cell transplant. Recombination linked TRBV5-5 to TRBJ2-2; 5 matching bases give a weak D call of TRBD2. The source is a boy aged 2 to 9 with acute lymphoblastic leukemia, due to receive a stem cell transplant. The CDR3 sequence is CASSSGVISGELFC. The DNA reads TGTGCCAGCAGCTCCGGGGTCATCTCCGGGGAGCTGTTTTGT.